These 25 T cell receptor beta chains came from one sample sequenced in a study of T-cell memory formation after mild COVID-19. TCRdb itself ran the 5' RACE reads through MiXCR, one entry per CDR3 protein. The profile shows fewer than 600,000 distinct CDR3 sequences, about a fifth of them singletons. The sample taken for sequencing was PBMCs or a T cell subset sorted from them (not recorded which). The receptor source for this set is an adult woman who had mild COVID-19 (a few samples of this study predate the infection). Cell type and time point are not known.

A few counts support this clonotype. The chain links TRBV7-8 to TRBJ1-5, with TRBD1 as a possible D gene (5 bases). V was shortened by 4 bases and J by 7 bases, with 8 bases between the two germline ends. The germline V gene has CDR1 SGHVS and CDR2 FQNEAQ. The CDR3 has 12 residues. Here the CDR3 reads CASSSEGQPQHF. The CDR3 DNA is TGTGCCAGCAGCTCCGAGGGGCAGCCCCAGCATTTT.

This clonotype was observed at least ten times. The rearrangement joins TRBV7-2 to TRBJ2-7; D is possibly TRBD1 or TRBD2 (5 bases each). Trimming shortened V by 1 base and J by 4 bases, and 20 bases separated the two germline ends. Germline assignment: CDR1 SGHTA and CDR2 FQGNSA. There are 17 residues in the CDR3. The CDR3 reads CASSLGAPRGRGYEQYF. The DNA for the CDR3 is TGTGCCAGCAGCTTAGGAGCCCCTAGGGGACGGGGTTACGAGCAGTACTTC.

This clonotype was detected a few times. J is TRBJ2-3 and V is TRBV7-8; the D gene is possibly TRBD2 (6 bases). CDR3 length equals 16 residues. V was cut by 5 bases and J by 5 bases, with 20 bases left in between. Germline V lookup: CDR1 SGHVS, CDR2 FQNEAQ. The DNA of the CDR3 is TGTGCCAGCAGCCCCAACCCCAGGCGGGGAATAGATACGCAGTATTTT. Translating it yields CASSPNPRRGIDTQYF.

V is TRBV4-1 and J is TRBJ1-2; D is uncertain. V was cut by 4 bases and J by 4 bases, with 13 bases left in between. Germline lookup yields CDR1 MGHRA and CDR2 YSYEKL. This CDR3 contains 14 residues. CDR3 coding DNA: TGCGCCAGCAGCCCCCTACAGCCTTCCTATGGCTACACCTTC. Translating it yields CASSPLQPSYGYTF.

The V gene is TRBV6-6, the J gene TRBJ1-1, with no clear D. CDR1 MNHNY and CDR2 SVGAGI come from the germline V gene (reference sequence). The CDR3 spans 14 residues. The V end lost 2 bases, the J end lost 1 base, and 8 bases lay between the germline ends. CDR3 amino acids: CASSYPAQNTEAFF. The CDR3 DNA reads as TGTGCCAGCAGTTACCCCGCCCAGAACACTGAAGCTTTCTTT.

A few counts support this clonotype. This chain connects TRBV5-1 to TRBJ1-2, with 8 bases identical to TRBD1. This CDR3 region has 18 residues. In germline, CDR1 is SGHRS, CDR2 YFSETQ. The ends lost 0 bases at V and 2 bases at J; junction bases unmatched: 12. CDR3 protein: CASSLAGRGRDRNYGYTF. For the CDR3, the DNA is TGCGCCAGCAGCTTGGCAGGGCGAGGGAGGGACAGGAACTATGGCTACACCTTC.

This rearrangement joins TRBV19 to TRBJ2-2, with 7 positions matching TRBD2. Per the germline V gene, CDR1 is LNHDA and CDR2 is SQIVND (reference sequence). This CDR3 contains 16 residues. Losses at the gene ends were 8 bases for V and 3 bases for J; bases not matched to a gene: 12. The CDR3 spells CASGDDAGGYTGELFF. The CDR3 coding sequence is TGTGCCAGTGGAGATGACGCCGGGGGGTACACCGGGGAGCTGTTTTTT.

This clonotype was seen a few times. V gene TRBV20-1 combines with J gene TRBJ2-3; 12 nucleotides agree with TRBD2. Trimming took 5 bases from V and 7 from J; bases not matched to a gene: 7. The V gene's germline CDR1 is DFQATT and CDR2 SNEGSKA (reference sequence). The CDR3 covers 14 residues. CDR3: CSAERTSGTYTQYF. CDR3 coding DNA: TGCAGTGCTGAGCGGACTAGCGGGACGTATACGCAGTATTTT.

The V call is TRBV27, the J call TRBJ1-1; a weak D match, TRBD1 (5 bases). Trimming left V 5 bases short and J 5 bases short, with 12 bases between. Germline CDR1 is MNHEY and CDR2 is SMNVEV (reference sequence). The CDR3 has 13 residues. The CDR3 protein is CASSTYQGTEAFF. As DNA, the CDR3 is TGTGCCAGCAGTACCTATCAGGGTACTGAAGCTTTCTTT.

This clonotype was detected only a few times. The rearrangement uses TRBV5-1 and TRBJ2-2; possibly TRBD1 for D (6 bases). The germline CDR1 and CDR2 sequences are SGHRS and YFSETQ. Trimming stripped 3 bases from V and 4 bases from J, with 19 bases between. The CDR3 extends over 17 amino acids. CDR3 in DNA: TGCGCCAGCAGCTATAGGACCGCTCGAGGGGGCACCGGGGAGCTGTTTTTT. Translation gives CASSYRTARGGTGELFF.

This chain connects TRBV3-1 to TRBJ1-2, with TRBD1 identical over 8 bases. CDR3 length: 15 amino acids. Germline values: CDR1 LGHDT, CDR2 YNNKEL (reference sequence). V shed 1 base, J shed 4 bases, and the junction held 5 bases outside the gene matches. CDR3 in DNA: TGTGCCAGCAGCCAAGGACAGGGGCAAGGCTATGGCTACACCTTC. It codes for CASSQGQGQGYGYTF.

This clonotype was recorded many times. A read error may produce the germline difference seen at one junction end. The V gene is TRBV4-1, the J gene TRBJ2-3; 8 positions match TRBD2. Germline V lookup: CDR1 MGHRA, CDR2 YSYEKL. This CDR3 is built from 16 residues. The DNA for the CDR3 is TGCGCCAGCAGCTTGACCGTTCCCGTATTCGGGGGGGATCCGCTTTTT. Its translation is CASSLTVPVFGGDPLF.

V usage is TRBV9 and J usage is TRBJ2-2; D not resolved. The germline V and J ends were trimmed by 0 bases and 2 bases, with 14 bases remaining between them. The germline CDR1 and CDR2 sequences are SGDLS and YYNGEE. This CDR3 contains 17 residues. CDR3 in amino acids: CASSVATAQFNTGELFF. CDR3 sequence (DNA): TGTGCCAGCAGCGTAGCTACCGCACAGTTCAACACCGGGGAGCTGTTTTTT.

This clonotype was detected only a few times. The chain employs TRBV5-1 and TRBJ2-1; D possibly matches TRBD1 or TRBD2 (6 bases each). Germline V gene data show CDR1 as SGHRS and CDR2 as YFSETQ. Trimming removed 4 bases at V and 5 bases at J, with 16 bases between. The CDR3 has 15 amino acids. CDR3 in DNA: TGCGCCAGCAGCCCGCCCGGGGGCAATAACAATGAGCAGTTCTTC. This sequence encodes CASSPPGGNNNEQFF.

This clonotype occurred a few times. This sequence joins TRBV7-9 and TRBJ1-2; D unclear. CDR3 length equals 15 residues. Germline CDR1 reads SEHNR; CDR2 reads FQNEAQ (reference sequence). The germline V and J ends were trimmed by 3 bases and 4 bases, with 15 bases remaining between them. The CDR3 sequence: CASSFPPRQSYGYTF. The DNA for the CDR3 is TGTGCCAGCAGCTTTCCCCCGCGGCAGAGCTATGGCTACACCTTC.

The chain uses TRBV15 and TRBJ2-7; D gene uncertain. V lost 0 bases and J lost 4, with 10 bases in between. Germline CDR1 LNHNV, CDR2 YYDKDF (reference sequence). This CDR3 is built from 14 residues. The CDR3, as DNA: TGTGCCACCAGCAGAGATTTGGCACAGTACGAGCAGTACTTC. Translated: CATSRDLAQYEQYF. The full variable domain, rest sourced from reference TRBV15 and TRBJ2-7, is DAMVIQNPRYQVTQFGKPVTLSCSQTLNHNVMYWYQQKSSQAPKLLFHYYDKDFNNEADTPDNFQSRRPNTSFCFLDIRSPGLGDTAMYLCATSRDLAQYEQYFGPGTRLTVT.

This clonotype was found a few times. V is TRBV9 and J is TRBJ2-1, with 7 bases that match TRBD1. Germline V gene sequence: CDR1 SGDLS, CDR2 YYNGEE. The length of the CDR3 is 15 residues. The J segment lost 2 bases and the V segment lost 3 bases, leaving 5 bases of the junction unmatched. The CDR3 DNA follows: TGTGCCAGCAGCGGGGACAGTTCACCCTACAATGAGCAGTTCTTC. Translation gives CASSGDSSPYNEQFF.

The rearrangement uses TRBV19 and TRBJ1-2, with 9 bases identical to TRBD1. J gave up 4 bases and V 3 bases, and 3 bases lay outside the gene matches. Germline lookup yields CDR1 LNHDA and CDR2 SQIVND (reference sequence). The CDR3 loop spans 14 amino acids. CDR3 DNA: TGTGCCAGTAGTATTGGGACAGGGAGCTATGGCTACACCTTC. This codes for CASSIGTGSYGYTF.

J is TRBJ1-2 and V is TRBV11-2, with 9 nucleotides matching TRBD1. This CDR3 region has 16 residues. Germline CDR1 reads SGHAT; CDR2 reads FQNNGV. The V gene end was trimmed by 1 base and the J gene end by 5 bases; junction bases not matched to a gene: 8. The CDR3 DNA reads TGTGCCAGCAGCTTAGCCCCGGGACAGGGTGGATATGGCTACACCTTC. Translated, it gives CASSLAPGQGGYGYTF.

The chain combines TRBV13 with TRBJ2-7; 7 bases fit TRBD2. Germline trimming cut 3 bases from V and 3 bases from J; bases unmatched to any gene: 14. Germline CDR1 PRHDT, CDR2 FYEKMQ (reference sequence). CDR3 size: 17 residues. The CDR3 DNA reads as TGTGCCAGCAGCTTGTCGATCTCGGGCGGGAGTCGCTACGAGCAGTACTTC. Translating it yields CASSLSISGGSRYEQYF.

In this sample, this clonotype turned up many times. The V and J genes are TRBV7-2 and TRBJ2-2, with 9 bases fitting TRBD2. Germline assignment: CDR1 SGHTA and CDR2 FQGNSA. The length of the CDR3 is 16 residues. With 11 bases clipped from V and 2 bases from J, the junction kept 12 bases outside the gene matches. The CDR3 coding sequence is TGTGCCTGTGGAAAGGCGGGAGGGGGTAACACCGGGGAGCTGTTTTTT. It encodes CACGKAGGGNTGELFF.

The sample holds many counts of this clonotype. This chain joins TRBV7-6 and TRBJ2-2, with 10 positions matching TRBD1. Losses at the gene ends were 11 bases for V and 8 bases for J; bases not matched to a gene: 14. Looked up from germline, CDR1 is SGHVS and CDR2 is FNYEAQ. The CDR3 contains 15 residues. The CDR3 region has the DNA TGTGCCTCTCGGCGGACAGGGGGATCATCTGGGGAGCTGTTTTTT. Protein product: CASRRTGGSSGELFF. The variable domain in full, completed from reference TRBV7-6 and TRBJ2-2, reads GAGVSQSPRYKVTKRGQDVALRCDPISGHVSLYWYRQALGQGPEFLTYFNYEAQQDKSGLPNDRFSAERPEGSISTLTIQRTEQRDSAMYRCASRRTGGSSGELFFGEGSRLTVL.

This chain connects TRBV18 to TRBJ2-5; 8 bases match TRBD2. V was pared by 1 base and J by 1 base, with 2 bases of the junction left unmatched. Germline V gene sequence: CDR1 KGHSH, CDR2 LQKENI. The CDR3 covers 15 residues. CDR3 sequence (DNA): TGTGCCAGCTCACCACTAGCGGGGAGCCAAGAGACCCAGTACTTC. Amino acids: CASSPLAGSQETQYF.

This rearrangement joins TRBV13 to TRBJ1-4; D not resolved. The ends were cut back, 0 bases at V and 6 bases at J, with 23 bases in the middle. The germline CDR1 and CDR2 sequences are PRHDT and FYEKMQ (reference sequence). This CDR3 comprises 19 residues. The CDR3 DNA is TGTGCCAGCAGCTTAGGCCCCTCGGCAACCCAATATAAAGATGAAAAACTGTTTTTT. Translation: CASSLGPSATQYKDEKLFF. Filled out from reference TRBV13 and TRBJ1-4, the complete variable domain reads AAGVIQSPRHLIKEKRETATLKCYPIPRHDTVYWYQQGPGQDPQFLISFYEKMQSDKGSIPDRFSAQQFSDYHSELNMSSLELGDSALYFCASSLGPSATQYKDEKLFFGSGTQLSVL.

The chain's CDR3 is CASSASGQVYQETQYF. The CDR3 coding sequence is TGTGCCAGCAGTGCCTCGGGGCAGGTCTACCAAGAGACCCAGTACTTC. This chain joins TRBV9 and TRBJ2-5; the D call may be TRBD1 or TRBD2 (5 bases each). The germline V gene encodes CDR1 SGDLS and CDR2 YYNGEE. The length of the CDR3 is 16 residues. Trimming stripped 5 bases from V and 0 bases from J, with 17 bases between.